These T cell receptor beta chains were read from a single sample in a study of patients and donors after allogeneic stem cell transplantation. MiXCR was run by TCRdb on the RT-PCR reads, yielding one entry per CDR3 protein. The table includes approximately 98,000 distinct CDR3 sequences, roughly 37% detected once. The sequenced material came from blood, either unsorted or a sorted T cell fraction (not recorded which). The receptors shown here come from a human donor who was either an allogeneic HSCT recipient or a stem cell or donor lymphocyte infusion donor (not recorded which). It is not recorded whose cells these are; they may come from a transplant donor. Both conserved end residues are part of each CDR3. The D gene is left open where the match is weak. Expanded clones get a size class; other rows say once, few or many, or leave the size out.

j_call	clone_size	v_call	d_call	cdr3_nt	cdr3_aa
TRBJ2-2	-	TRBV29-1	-	TGCAGCGTTGAACGTAGCCCGAACACCGGGGAGCTGTTTTTT	CSVERSPNTGELFF
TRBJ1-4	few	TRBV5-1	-	TGCGCCAGCAGCTTCGGTGCAACTAATGAAAAACTGTTTTTT	CASSFGATNEKLFF
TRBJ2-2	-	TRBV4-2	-	TGTGCCAGCAGCCAAGACCTCGGTAACACCGGGGAGCTGTTTTTT	CASSQDLGNTGELFF
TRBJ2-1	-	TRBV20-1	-	TGCAGTGCTAGAGAGGGTGACTTATGGTCCAACAATGAGCAGTTCTTC	CSAREGDLWSNNEQFF
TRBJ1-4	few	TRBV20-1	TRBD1	TGCGGCATTGGACAGGGGGATGAAAAACTGTTTTTT	CGIGQGDEKLFF
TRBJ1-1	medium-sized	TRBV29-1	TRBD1	TGCAGCGTCTCGCAGGGGGCTAAGACTGAAGCTTTCTTT	CSVSQGAKTEAFF
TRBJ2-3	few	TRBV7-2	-	TGTGCCAGCAGCTTAGTTCCAGATACGCAGTATTTT	CASSLVPDTQYF
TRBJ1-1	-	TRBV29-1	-	TGCAGCGGAGGGGTGCCCGACACTGAAGCTTTCTTT	CSGGVPDTEAFF
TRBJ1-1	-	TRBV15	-	TGTGCCACCAGCAGAGGCAGGCCTTTAAACGCTGAAGCTTTCTTT	CATSRGRPLNAEAFF
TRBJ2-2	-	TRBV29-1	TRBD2	TGCAGCGTTGCGGGACTAGCGGGGCCCTACGGAAACACCGGGGAGCTGTTTTTT	CSVAGLAGPYGNTGELFF
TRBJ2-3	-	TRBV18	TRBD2	TGTGCCAGCTCACCACCTGGGAGGGAGAAGCAGTATTTT	CASSPPGREKQYF
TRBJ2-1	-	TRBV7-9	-	TGTGCCAGCAGCTTAGTTGGCGGGCTCTACAATGAGCAGTTCTTC	CASSLVGGLYNEQFF
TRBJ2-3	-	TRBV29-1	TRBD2	TGCAGCGCCCAACCGCGGGGGAAAACAGATACGCAGTATTTT	CSAQPRGKTDTQYF
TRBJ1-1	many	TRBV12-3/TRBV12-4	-	TGTGCCAGCAGTTCCGCCAGTCCGAGTGCTTTCTTT	CASSSASPSAFF
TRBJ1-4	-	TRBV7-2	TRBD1	TGTGCCAGCAGCCTACGACAGGGCCCTAATGAAAAACTGTTTTTT	CASSLRQGPNEKLFF
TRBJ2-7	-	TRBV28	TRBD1	TGTGCCAGCGGGGACAGGATTAAATACGAGCAGTACTTC	CASGDRIKYEQYF
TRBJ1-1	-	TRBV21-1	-	TGTGCCAGCAGTCCCCGACTCGGAGCTTTCTTT	CASSPRLGAFF
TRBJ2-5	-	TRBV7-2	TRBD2	TGTGCCAGCAGCAGGCCCACAAGGACTAGCGGGAAGCTAGAGACCCAGTACTTC	CASSRPTRTSGKLETQYF
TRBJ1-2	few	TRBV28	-	TGTGCCAGCAGTTTAGCGCTCGGTCCTTATGGCTACACCTTC	CASSLALGPYGYTF
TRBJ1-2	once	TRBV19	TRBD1	TGTGCCAGCCAAAAGGGGACAGGAGGATATGGCTACACCTTC	CASQKGTGGYGYTF
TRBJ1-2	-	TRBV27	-	TGTGCCAGCAGTTTAGTTGGGGGCAGGCTGGGTGGCTACACCTTC	CASSLVGGRLGGYTF
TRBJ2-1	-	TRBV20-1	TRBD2	TGCAGTGCTAGGAGGGGACTAGCGGGAGGGAATGAGCAGTTCTTC	CSARRGLAGGNEQFF
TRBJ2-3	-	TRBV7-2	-	TGTGCCAGCAGCGACCTAGCAGCGGGTACAGATACGCAGTATTTT	CASSDLAAGTDTQYF
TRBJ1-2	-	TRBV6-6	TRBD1	TGTGCCAGCAGAAAAGGAGGGACAGGGGGCAACTATGGCTACACCTTC	CASRKGGTGGNYGYTF
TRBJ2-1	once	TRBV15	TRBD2	TGTGCCACCAGCAGGACTAGCGGGAGCCACAATGAGCAGTTCTTC	CATSRTSGSHNEQFF
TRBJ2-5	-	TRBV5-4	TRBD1	TGTGCCAGCAGCCCGGGGGACAGGAAAGAGACCCAGTACTTC	CASSPGDRKETQYF
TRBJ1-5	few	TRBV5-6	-	TGTGCCAGCAGCTTCAATCAGCCCCAGCATTTT	CASSFNQPQHF
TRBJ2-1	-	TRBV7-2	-	TGTGCCAGCAGCACTAGTGGGAATGAGCAGTTCTTC	CASSTSGNEQFF
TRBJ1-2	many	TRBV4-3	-	TGCGCCAGCAGCCCTCAGACCAGCGCAAACTATGGCTACACCTTC	CASSPQTSANYGYTF
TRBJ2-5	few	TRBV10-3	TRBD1	TGTGCCATCAGTGGCGCAGGGGGTGGCGAGACCCAGTACTTC	CAISGAGGGETQYF
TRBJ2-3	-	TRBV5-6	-	TGTGCCAGCAGCCAGACAGATACGCAGTATTTT	CASSQTDTQYF
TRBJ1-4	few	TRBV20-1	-	TGCAGTGCTAGGGCCGGGAATGAAAAACTGTTTTTT	CSARAGNEKLFF
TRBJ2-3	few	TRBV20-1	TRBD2	TGCAGTGCAAGACTACCGGGACTAGCCGGAGATACGCAGTATTTT	CSARLPGLAGDTQYF
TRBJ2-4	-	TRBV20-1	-	TGCAGTGCTAGAGAGCCGGGACGGCTAGCCAAAAACATTCAGTACTTC	CSAREPGRLAKNIQYF
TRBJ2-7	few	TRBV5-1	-	TGCGCCAGCAGCTTGGAAGGACAGAGCTCCTACGAGCAGTACTTC	CASSLEGQSSYEQYF
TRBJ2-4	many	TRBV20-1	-	TGCAGTGCAAAGGGGGTAAACGCCAAAAACATTCAGTACTTC	CSAKGVNAKNIQYF
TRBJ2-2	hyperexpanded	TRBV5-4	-	TGTGCCAGCAGCTTGGATAAAGACGCGAACACCGGGGAGCTGTTTTTT	CASSLDKDANTGELFF
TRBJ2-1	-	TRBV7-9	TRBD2	TGTGCCAGCAGCTCCGAGCGGGAGTTCTGGAATGAGCAGTTCTTC	CASSSEREFWNEQFF
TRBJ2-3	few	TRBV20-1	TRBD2	TGCAGTGCTAGACCTCCACTAGCGGCCACAGATACGCAGTATTTT	CSARPPLAATDTQYF
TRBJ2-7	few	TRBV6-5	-	TGTGCCAGCGGCTCAGGGGCCGGTTCCTACGAGCAGTACTTC	CASGSGAGSYEQYF
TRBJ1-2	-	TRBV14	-	TGTGCCAGCAGCCAATTCAGATCGCACTATGGCTACACCTTC	CASSQFRSHYGYTF
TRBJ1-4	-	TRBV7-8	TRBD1	TGTGCCAGCAGCTTAGGGACAGGGCTAATTGCAACTAATGAAAAACTGTTTTTT	CASSLGTGLIATNEKLFF
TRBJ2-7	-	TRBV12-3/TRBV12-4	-	TGTGCCAGCAGTTTAGAGAGATCCTACGAGCAGTACTTC	CASSLERSYEQYF
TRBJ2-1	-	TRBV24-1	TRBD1	TGTGCCACCAGTGATTTGTCGGGACAGGGCTCCTACAATGAGCAGTTCTTC	CATSDLSGQGSYNEQFF
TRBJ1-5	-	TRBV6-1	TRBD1	TGTGCCAGCAGTAAGGTCAGGGGGGACCATCAGCCCCAGCATTTT	CASSKVRGDHQPQHF
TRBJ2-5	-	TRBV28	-	TGTGCCAGCAGACGTACTCAAGAGACCCAGTACTTC	CASRRTQETQYF
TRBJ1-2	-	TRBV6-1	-	TGTGCCAGCAGTTCCAACGCCGGGACACCCTATGGCTACACCTTC	CASSSNAGTPYGYTF
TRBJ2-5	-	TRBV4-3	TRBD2	TGCGCCAGCAGCCACGGGGTTAGCGGGAGGAACCTGGAGACCCAGTACTTC	CASSHGVSGRNLETQYF